These 12 T cell receptor beta chains were sequenced from one sample in a study of blood T cell repertoires in COVID-19. TCRdb keeps only in-frame clones here, not all; method: immunoSEQ multiplex PCR. The sample includes 210,000 or so clones, 75% to 85% of them seen just once. The sample was PBMCs or T cells enriched from blood (not recorded which). These receptor sequences come from a man in his thirties or forties with acute COVID-19.

The chain couples TRBV20-1 to TRBJ1-2, with no clear D. Deletions cut 0 bases from V and 9 bases from J, with 8 bases between. The CDR3 runs 11 residues. CDR1 is DFQATT, CDR2 SNEGSKA, per germline (reference sequence). CDR3 amino acids: CSARDANRYTF. Written as DNA, the CDR3 is TGCAGTGCTAGAGATGCGAATCGCTACACCTTC.

The chain recombines TRBV10-3 with TRBJ1-5, with D unclear. CDR3 length equals 15 residues. V was trimmed by 0 bases and J by 7 bases, leaving 13 bases between them. The germline gives CDR1 ENHRY, CDR2 SYGVKD. This CDR3 reads CAISESRNAAQPQHF. The CDR3 region has the DNA TGTGCCATCAGTGAGTCGAGGAATGCCGCCCAGCCCCAGCATTTT.

V and J are TRBV11-2 and TRBJ2-1, with D uncertain. Germline loops: CDR1 SGHAT, CDR2 FQNNGV. The CDR3 contains 11 residues. V dropped 5 bases and J dropped 4 bases, with 3 bases sitting between them. The CDR3 region has the DNA TGTGCCAGCAGCCGGTACAATGAGCAGTTCTTC. Translating gives CASSRYNEQFF. Complete variable domain (other parts from reference TRBV11-2 and TRBJ2-1): EAGVAQSPRYKIIEKRQSVAFWCNPISGHATLYWYQQILGQGPKLLIQFQNNGVVDDSQLPKDRFSAERLKGVDSTLKIQPAKLEDSAVYLCASSRYNEQFFGPGTRLTVL.

The gene calls are TRBV12-3 or TRBV12-4 and TRBJ2-7; D may be TRBD1 (5 bases). CDR3 length: 13 amino acids. V was trimmed by 5 bases and J by 0 bases, leaving 8 bases between them. The CDR3 DNA reads as TGTGCCAGCAGTCCAGGGCCCTCCTACGAGCAGTACTTC. Translation gives CASSPGPSYEQYF.

The chain has TRBV7-6 and TRBJ2-1, with a tentative D call TRBD1 (5 bases). CDR1 is SGHVS and CDR2 is FNYEAQ in the germline V gene. This CDR3 comprises 13 residues. The V and J ends lost 5 bases and 9 bases respectively, with 14 bases between them. This chain's CDR3 is CASSPQARSEQFF. In DNA form, the CDR3 reads TGTGCCAGCAGCCCACAGGCCCGTAGTGAGCAGTTCTTC.

J is TRBJ2-3 and V is TRBV7-2; D possibly corresponds to TRBD2 (6 bases). CDR3 length: 13 amino acids. V was clipped by 3 bases and J by 5 bases, with 9 bases between them. Germline V CDR1 and CDR2: SGHTA, FQGNSA. The CDR3 coding sequence is TGTGCCAGCAGCTTTAGCGGTATAGATACGCAGTATTTT. As protein: CASSFSGIDTQYF.

The chain has TRBV5-1 and TRBJ2-7; 9 bases map to TRBD1. V was clipped by 0 bases and J by 0 bases; unmatched bases: 4. The germline V gene has CDR1 SGHRS and CDR2 YFSETQ. The CDR3 is 16 residues long. The DNA for the CDR3 is TGCGCCAGCAGCTTGGGAGGACAGGGGAGCTCCTACGAGCAGTACTTC. Amino acid sequence: CASSLGGQGSSYEQYF. Using reference TRBV5-1 and TRBJ2-7 for the parts outside the CDR3, the full variable domain is KAGVTQTPRYLIKTRGQQVTLSCSPISGHRSVSWYQQTPGQGLQFLFEYFSETQRNKGNFPGRFSGRQFSNSRSEMNVSTLELGDSALYLCASSLGGQGSSYEQYFGPGTRLTVT.

The CDR3 DNA is TGTGCCAGCAGCCGCTCACCGGGAGAAAGCTACAATGAGCAGTTCTTC. Its protein is CASSRSPGESYNEQFF. V gene TRBV5-4 combines with J gene TRBJ2-1, with a possible D match to TRBD2 (6 bases). Trimming cost V 4 bases and J 3 bases, with 17 bases left between them. The CDR3 length is 16 residues. The germline V gene has CDR1 SGHNT and CDR2 YYREEE (reference sequence).

This chain joins TRBV19 and TRBJ2-3, with 10 bases aligning to TRBD1. CDR1 is LNHDA, CDR2 SQIVND, per germline (reference sequence). Germline trimming cut 11 bases from V and 4 bases from J; bases unmatched to any gene: 6. This CDR3 is built from 13 residues. This CDR3 reads CAVRDRGPDTQYF. CDR3 nucleotides: TGTGCCGTCCGGGACAGGGGCCCAGATACGCAGTATTTT.

The CDR3 DNA is TGCGCCAGCAGCTTGGCCCTTGGCGGGGGCACAGATACGCAGTATTTT. Encoded protein: CASSLALGGGTDTQYF. This chain links TRBV5-1 with TRBJ2-3, with a tentative D call TRBD2 (6 bases). This CDR3 region has 16 residues. Trimming stripped 0 bases from V and 1 base from J, with 12 bases between. Germline-derived CDR1 and CDR2 are SGHRS and YFSETQ.

This chain joins TRBV7-3 and TRBJ1-1, with D unclear. The CDR3 sequence is 12 residues long. Trimming shortened V by 2 bases and J by 11 bases, and 12 bases separated the two germline ends. Germline lookup yields CDR1 SGHTA and CDR2 FQGTGA. The CDR3 loop reads CASSLGPGEAFF. The DNA for the CDR3 is TGTGCCAGCAGCTTAGGGCCCGGGGAGGCTTTCTTT.

The chain combines TRBV5-5 with TRBJ2-7, with a weak D call TRBD2 (6 bases). CDR1 is SGHKS, CDR2 YYEKEE, per germline (reference sequence). The V end was cut by 3 bases, the J end by 7 bases, with 11 bases between. CDR3 length equals 12 residues. DNA of the CDR3: TGTGCCAGCAGCTCCTCGGGGAGGGAGCAGTACTTC. Its translation: CASSSSGREQYF. The full variable domain, in which reference TRBV5-5 and TRBJ2-7 provide the parts outside the CDR3, is DAGVTQSPTHLIKTRGQQVTLRCSPISGHKSVSWYQQVLGQGPQFIFQYYEKEERGRGNFPDRFSARQFPNYSSELNVNALLLGDSALYLCASSSSGREQYFGPGTRLTVT.